These T cell receptor beta chains were read from a single sample in a study of cytomegalovirus exposure and HLA in healthy donors. The repertoire was sequenced with immunoSEQ multiplex PCR; TCRdb's copy has only in-frame clones and lacks some. The sample has about 130,000 clones, about 77% seen once; the top ten hold approximately 1.2%. The sequenced material came from PBMCs. The receptors were sampled from a man between 45 and 60 years old in good health and CMV-seronegative. Each CDR3 is given without its conserved first and last residue.

CDR3aa: ASRNRGGLF
j_gene: TRBJ1-4
v_gene: TRBV6-6

CDR3aa: ASSPPGQGAYEQY
j_gene: TRBJ2-7
v_gene: TRBV5-1

CDR3aa: ASSARGGDTDTQY
j_gene: TRBJ2-3
v_gene: TRBV5-1

CDR3aa: AISDPLAIVGTGELF
j_gene: TRBJ2-2
v_gene: TRBV10-3

CDR3aa: ASRQDRNTEAF
j_gene: TRBJ1-1
v_gene: TRBV7-3

CDR3aa: ASSSVPGGENTIY
j_gene: TRBJ1-3
v_gene: TRBV19

CDR3aa: ASSLGLAGGPGELF
j_gene: TRBJ2-2
v_gene: TRBV28

CDR3aa: ATSRDPLLGDTQY
j_gene: TRBJ2-3
v_gene: TRBV15

CDR3aa: ASSTESNQPQH
j_gene: TRBJ1-5
v_gene: TRBV2

CDR3aa: ASRDRGEQY
j_gene: TRBJ2-7
v_gene: TRBV6-5

CDR3aa: AWTSDRVSVGYT
j_gene: TRBJ1-2
v_gene: TRBV30

CDR3aa: ASRELEGSYGYT
j_gene: TRBJ1-2
v_gene: TRBV2

CDR3aa: ASSPSLIDQPQH
j_gene: TRBJ1-5
v_gene: TRBV27

CDR3aa: ASQGTGELF
j_gene: TRBJ2-2
v_gene: TRBV28

CDR3aa: ASSATGGPYEQY
j_gene: TRBJ2-7
v_gene: TRBV7-9

CDR3aa: ASSLTGRGYNEQF
j_gene: TRBJ2-1
v_gene: TRBV5-6

CDR3aa: ASSLVGRGSDNSPLH
j_gene: TRBJ1-6
v_gene: TRBV5-1

CDR3aa: ASSQGAGTGYNEQF
j_gene: TRBJ2-1
v_gene: TRBV4-3

CDR3aa: ASRPSGELGDTQY
j_gene: TRBJ2-3
v_gene: TRBV6-6

CDR3aa: ASRVAGGGPDTQY
j_gene: TRBJ2-3
v_gene: TRBV5-1

CDR3aa: ASSPSRGGTDTQY
j_gene: TRBJ2-3
v_gene: TRBV27

CDR3aa: ASSMARREKLF
j_gene: TRBJ1-4
v_gene: TRBV19

CDR3aa: ASSPRSTQGTQY
j_gene: TRBJ2-5
v_gene: TRBV18

CDR3aa: ASSLGGTDLWGKLF
j_gene: TRBJ1-4
v_gene: TRBV5-1

CDR3aa: SVEVSAVGTEAF
j_gene: TRBJ1-1
v_gene: TRBV29-1

CDR3aa: ASSLRLSGFPLGTGELF
j_gene: TRBJ2-2
v_gene: TRBV11-2

CDR3aa: ATSRGVGRGTRTNEKLF
j_gene: TRBJ1-4
v_gene: TRBV15

CDR3aa: ASSTYGDQETQY
j_gene: TRBJ2-5
v_gene: TRBV2

CDR3aa: ASSQVPSGSDEQY
j_gene: TRBJ2-7
v_gene: TRBV4-3

CDR3aa: ASSPGTSGSGETQY
j_gene: TRBJ2-5
v_gene: TRBV5-1

CDR3aa: ASSPGTGPGNTIY
j_gene: TRBJ1-3
v_gene: TRBV27

CDR3aa: ASSLRTGTRATDTQY
j_gene: TRBJ2-3
v_gene: TRBV7-2

CDR3aa: ASSSIGLNNEQF
j_gene: TRBJ2-1
v_gene: TRBV6-5

CDR3aa: AISETSGSSYNEQF
j_gene: TRBJ2-1
v_gene: TRBV10-3

CDR3aa: ASSYSIGRASGYT
j_gene: TRBJ1-2
v_gene: TRBV6-5

CDR3aa: AAAGQF
j_gene: TRBJ2-1
v_gene: TRBV30

CDR3aa: ASSPLEGRGETQY
j_gene: TRBJ2-5
v_gene: TRBV14

CDR3aa: ASSLYGTGSYEQY
j_gene: TRBJ2-7
v_gene: TRBV28

CDR3aa: ASSLQTARAGVRYNEQF
j_gene: TRBJ2-1
v_gene: TRBV28

CDR3aa: ASSAGSASGSQGEQF
j_gene: TRBJ2-1
v_gene: TRBV28

CDR3aa: ASRQGITRQY
j_gene: TRBJ2-7
v_gene: TRBV6-6

CDR3aa: ASSSGTGVGDTQY
j_gene: TRBJ2-3
v_gene: TRBV7-2

CDR3aa: AISEGTGESETQY
j_gene: TRBJ2-5
v_gene: TRBV10-3

CDR3aa: ASTGEYGNTIY
j_gene: TRBJ1-3
v_gene: TRBV2

CDR3aa: ATSRERVAGVVYNEQF
j_gene: TRBJ2-1
v_gene: TRBV15